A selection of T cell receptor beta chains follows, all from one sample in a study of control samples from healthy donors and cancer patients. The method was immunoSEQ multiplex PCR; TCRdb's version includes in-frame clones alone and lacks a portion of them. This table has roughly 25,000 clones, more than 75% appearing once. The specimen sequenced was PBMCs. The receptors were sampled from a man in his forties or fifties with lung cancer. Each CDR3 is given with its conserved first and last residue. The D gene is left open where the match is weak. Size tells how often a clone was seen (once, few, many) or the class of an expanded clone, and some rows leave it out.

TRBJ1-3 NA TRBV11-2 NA CASSQGGFRNTIYF TGTGCCAGCAGTCAAGGGGGGTTTAGAAACACCATATATTTT
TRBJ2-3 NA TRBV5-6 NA CASSSREADTQYF TGTGCCAGCAGCTCCCGCGAAGCAGATACGCAGTATTTT
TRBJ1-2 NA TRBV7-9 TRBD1 CASSRSETGGFYGYTF TGTGCCAGCAGCCGATCCGAGACAGGGGGGTTCTATGGCTACACCTTC
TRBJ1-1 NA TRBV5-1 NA CASSLAQEVTEAFF TGCGCCAGCAGCTTGGCACAGGAGGTTACTGAAGCTTTCTTT
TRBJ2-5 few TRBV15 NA CATSRDVETQYF TGTGCCACCAGCAGAGATGTTGAGACCCAGTACTTC
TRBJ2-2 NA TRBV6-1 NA CASSDSYTGELFF TGTGCCAGCAGTGACAGCTACACCGGGGAGCTGTTTTTT
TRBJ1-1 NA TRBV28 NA CASSLSSSGTEAFF TGTGCCAGCAGTTTATCGAGTTCGGGCACTGAAGCTTTCTTT
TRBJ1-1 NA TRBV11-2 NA CASSLEGVGTEAFF TGTGCCAGCAGCTTAGAGGGGGTAGGAACTGAAGCTTTCTTT
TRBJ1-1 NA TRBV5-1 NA CASNNEAGNLNTEAFF TGCGCCAGCAATAACGAAGCCGGGAATTTGAACACTGAAGCTTTCTTT
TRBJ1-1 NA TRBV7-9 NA CASSLVDREGAEAFF TGTGCCAGCAGCTTAGTAGACCGGGAAGGCGCTGAAGCTTTCTTT
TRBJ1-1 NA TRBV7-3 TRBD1 CASSSSGTGGLTEAFF TGTGCCAGCAGCTCCTCCGGGACAGGGGGACTCACTGAAGCTTTCTTT
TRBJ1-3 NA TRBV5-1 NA CASSLDASGNTIYF TGCGCCAGCAGCTTGGATGCTTCTGGAAACACCATATATTTT
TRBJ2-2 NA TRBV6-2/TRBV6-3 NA CASSYEDGVAATGELFF TGTGCCAGCAGTTACGAGGATGGGGTAGCGGCCACCGGGGAGCTGTTTTTT
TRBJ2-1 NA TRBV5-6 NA CASSLTDEQFF TGTGCCAGCAGCCTCACAGATGAGCAGTTCTTC
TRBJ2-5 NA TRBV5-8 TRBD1 CASSLTGTGGQETQYF TGTGCCAGCAGCTTAACCGGGACAGGGGGGCAAGAGACCCAGTACTTC
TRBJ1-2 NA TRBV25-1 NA CASRPGGSGYGYTF TGTGCCAGCCGACCCGGGGGCAGCGGCTATGGCTACACCTTC
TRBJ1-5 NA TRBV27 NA CASSLSSGPQHF TGTGCCAGCAGTTTGTCTTCTGGGCCCCAGCATTTT
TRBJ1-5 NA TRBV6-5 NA CASSYGGADQPQHF TGTGCCAGCAGTTATGGGGGCGCGGATCAGCCCCAGCATTTT
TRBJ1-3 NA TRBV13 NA CASIFRQSSGNTIYF TGTGCCAGCATCTTCAGACAGAGCTCTGGAAACACCATATATTTT
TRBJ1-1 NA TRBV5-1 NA CASSLDQGTEAFF TGCGCCAGCAGCCTGGACCAGGGGACTGAAGCTTTCTTT
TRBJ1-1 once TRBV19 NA CASSFRYGDTEAFF TGTGCCAGTAGTTTCCGCTACGGGGACACTGAAGCTTTCTTT
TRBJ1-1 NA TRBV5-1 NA CASSPAGGGTEAFF TGCGCCAGCAGCCCGGCGGGGGGCGGCACTGAAGCTTTCTTT
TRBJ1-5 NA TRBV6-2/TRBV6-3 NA CASSYRQDSNQPQHF TGTGCCAGCAGTTACCGGCAAGATAGCAATCAGCCCCAGCATTTT
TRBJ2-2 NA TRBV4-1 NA CASSQELGELFF TGCGCCAGCAGCCAAGAACTCGGGGAGCTGTTTTTT
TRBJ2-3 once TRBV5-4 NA CASSLGAFTDTQYF TGTGCCAGCAGCTTGGGGGCATTCACAGATACGCAGTATTTT
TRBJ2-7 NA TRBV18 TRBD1 CASSQFLSGQGVGEQYF TGTGCCAGCTCACAATTTCTCTCGGGACAGGGGGTTGGCGAGCAGTACTTC
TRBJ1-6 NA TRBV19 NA CASNAQNSPLHF TGTGCCAGTAACGCACAAAATTCACCCCTCCACTTT
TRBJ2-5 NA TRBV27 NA CASSFMAWGSETQYF TGTGCCAGCAGTTTCATGGCGTGGGGTAGCGAGACCCAGTACTTC
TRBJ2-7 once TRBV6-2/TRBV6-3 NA CASSSNFKEGEQYF TGTGCCAGCAGTTCCAACTTCAAAGAGGGGGAGCAGTACTTC
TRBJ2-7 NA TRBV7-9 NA CASSLYTGVGEQYF TGTGCCAGCAGCTTATATACGGGGGTCGGGGAGCAGTACTTC
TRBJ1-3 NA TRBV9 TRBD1 CASSLPGTGGFGTIYF TGTGCCAGCAGCTTACCCGGGACAGGGGGATTTGGGACCATATATTTT
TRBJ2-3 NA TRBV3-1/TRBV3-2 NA CASSQGGGVSTDTQYF TGTGCCAGCAGCCAAGGGGGCGGGGTGAGCACAGATACGCAGTATTTT
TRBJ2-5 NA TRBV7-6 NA CASSQAGWGQETQYF TGTGCCAGCAGCCAGGCGGGGTGGGGTCAAGAGACCCAGTACTTC
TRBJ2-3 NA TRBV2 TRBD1 CASRGQGGTDTQYF TGTGCCAGCAGGGGACAGGGGGGCACAGATACGCAGTATTTT